The T cell receptor (beta chain) described here comes from a study of T cells expressing NK-cell markers. Study-wide background: Each TCR beta repertoire originated in sorted T cells that were CD3+CD56+NKG2C+, CD3+CD56+NKG2C- or CD3+CD56-NKG2C+. Within the sequenced cohort of eight donors, seven exhibited HCMV seropositivity and one was seronegative.

Study-wide results and limits: More than five donors showed dominant NKG2C+ clonotypes comprising about 1.0-8% of their CD8+ T cells.

This CDR3 is built from 18 residues. In germline, CDR1 is MDHEN, CDR2 SYDVKM. TCRdb re-called the 5' RACE reads, yielding one record per CDR3 amino acid sequence without DNA. The sample yields more than 90,000 distinct CDR3 sequences, of which the top ten take up 15% to 20%. As regards this clonotype: The target antigen is unknown.

This TCR was sampled from a woman between 18 and 70 years old in good health. The chain carries TRBV28 and TRBJ2-1; TCRdb gives TRBD2 as the D gene, but with no DNA this cannot be confirmed. Input material: blood T cells: a sorted CD56 or NKG2C T cell subset, CD4+ or CD8+ T cells, or bulk PBMC T cells (not recorded which). The CDR3 loop reads CASSLQPLWGRGDNEQFF.